This T cell receptor beta chain was observed in a study of T cell responses to AZD1222 COVID-19 vaccine. Points from the study as a whole: Donors were chiefly white British, with a greater number of females, and clonal diversity was perhaps underestimated.

TCRdb's copy holds only in-frame clones and misses some; the assay was immunoSEQ multiplex PCR. Here the sample spans 250,000 to 300,000 clones, 90% to 95% being singletons. Worth noting for this clone: Its antigen is not identified.

The J segment lost 2 bases and the V segment lost 3 bases, leaving 6 bases of the junction unmatched. The germline gives CDR1 LGHDT, CDR2 YNNKEL (reference sequence). The CDR3 has 15 amino acids. The rearrangement uses TRBV3-1 (or the pseudogene TRBV3-2) and TRBJ2-7; 8 bases line up with TRBD2. This clonotype originated in an adult who received the AZD1222 COVID-19 vaccine. Sequenced material: peripheral blood, taken 28 days after the second AZD1222 dose. The CDR3 bases are TGTGCCAGCAGCCACGGGGGTAGCGGGACCTACGAGCAGTACTTC. Its protein product is CASSHGGSGTYEQYF.